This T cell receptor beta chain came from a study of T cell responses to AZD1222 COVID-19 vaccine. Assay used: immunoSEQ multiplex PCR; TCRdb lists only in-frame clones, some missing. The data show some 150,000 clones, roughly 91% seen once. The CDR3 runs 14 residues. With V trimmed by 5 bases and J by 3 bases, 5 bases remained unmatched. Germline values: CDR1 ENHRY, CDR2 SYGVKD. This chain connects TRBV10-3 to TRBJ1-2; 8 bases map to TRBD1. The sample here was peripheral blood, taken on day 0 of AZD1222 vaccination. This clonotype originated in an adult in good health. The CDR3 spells CAISSGGADYGYTF. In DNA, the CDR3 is TGTGCCATCAGTTCAGGGGGCGCGGACTATGGCTACACCTTC.